These T cell receptor beta chains were read from a single sample in a study of T cells in Graves' hyperthyroidism and ophthalmopathy. Each CDR3 protein gets one entry after TCRdb re-called the multiplex PCR reads with MiXCR. The sample lists 370,000 or so distinct CDR3 sequences, approximately 12% occurring once. What was sequenced was blood. Receptors were obtained from a man younger than 40 with Graves' hyperthyroidism that later progressed to Graves' ophthalmopathy. Both conserved end residues are part of each CDR3. A D gene is named only where the DNA matches it firmly. Size is stated for part of the rows, as once, few or many counts, or as a class when the clone is expanded.

>TRBV10-3|TRBD2|-|TRBJ2-1
CAITPSGGASYNEQFF
TGTGCCATCACCCCAAGCGGGGGGGCCTCCTACAATGAGCAGTTCTTC
>TRBV20-1|TRBD1|once|TRBJ1-4
CSASPGTGREKLVF
TGCAGTGCTAGTCCCGGGACAGGGCGTGAAAAACTGGTTTTT
>TRBV20-1|-|few|TRBJ1-2
CSARDPYLYGYTF
TGCAGTGCTAGAGATCCGTACCTCTATGGCTACACCTTC
>TRBV20-1|TRBD2|many|TRBJ2-3
CSATGTSADTQYF
TGCAGTGCTACCGGGACTAGCGCAGATACGCAGTATTTT
>TRBV5-1|-|few|TRBJ1-6
CASRYGQLSDSPLHF
TGCGCCAGCAGATACGGACAGCTTTCGGATTCACCCCTCCACTTT
>TRBV5-1|-|-|TRBJ1-2
CASRLGAYGYTF
TGCGCCAGCCGCCTGGGGGCCTATGGCTACACCTTC
>TRBV11-2|TRBD1|many|TRBJ2-7
CASSPMTGPSRSYEQYF
TGTGCCAGCAGCCCCATGACAGGGCCAAGCAGGTCCTACGAGCAGTACTTC
>TRBV19|-|-|TRBJ1-2
CASSQQRGGYGYTF
TGTGCCAGTAGCCAGCAAAGGGGCGGCTATGGCTACACCTTC
>TRBV18|-|many|TRBJ1-1
CASSPGQFSEAFF
TGTGCCAGCTCACCCGGGCAGTTCTCTGAAGCTTTCTTT
>TRBV28|-|many|TRBJ1-2
CASSTDHYGYTF
TGTGCCAGCAGTACGGATCACTATGGCTACACCTTC
>TRBV12-3/TRBV12-4|TRBD1|many|TRBJ1-1
CASSWDRGRGAFF
TGTGCCAGCAGTTGGGACAGGGGGCGCGGAGCTTTCTTT
>TRBV7-9|-|-|TRBJ2-2
CASSLAAARGTGELFF
TGTGCCAGCAGCTTAGCGGCGGCACGAGGGACCGGGGAGCTGTTTTTT
>TRBV20-1|-|many|TRBJ1-2
CSARSGDYGYTF
TGCAGTGCTAGGAGTGGGGACTATGGCTACACCTTC
>TRBV3-1|TRBD2|few|TRBJ2-2
CASSPLRGVNTGELFF
TGTGCCAGCAGTCCTCTGCGGGGGGTGAACACCGGGGAGCTGTTTTTT
>TRBV28|-|many|TRBJ1-1
CASSFTGMTEAFF
TGTGCCAGCAGTTTTACTGGTATGACTGAAGCTTTCTTT
>TRBV12-5|TRBD1|many|TRBJ1-5
CASGWPTGGNQPQHF
TGTGCTAGTGGTTGGCCGACAGGGGGGAATCAGCCCCAGCATTTT
>TRBV12-3/TRBV12-4|TRBD1|-|TRBJ2-2
CASTQLQGAVGELFF
TGTGCCAGCACCCAACTGCAGGGGGCGGTCGGGGAGCTGTTTTTT
>TRBV27|-|-|TRBJ2-7
CASSNGQKIYEQYF
TGTGCCAGCAGCAATGGACAGAAAATCTACGAGCAGTACTTC
>TRBV28|-|many|TRBJ2-1
CASSLNLGTSSYNEQFF
TGTGCCAGCAGTTTAAATCTAGGGACTTCTTCCTACAATGAGCAGTTCTTC
>TRBV11-2|-|many|TRBJ2-3
CASSSVGPTDTQYF
TGTGCCAGCAGCTCGGTTGGGCCCACAGATACGCAGTATTTT
>TRBV20-1|-|many|TRBJ2-3
CSAPLTGTDTQYF
TGCAGTGCTCCCCTCACCGGCACAGATACGCAGTATTTT
>TRBV11-2|TRBD2|few|TRBJ2-7
CASSLEPGLAGGPESEQYF
TGTGCCAGCAGCTTGGAACCGGGACTAGCGGGGGGGCCCGAATCCGAGCAGTACTTC
>TRBV9|-|-|TRBJ1-1
CASSSEGGSLVTEAFF
TGTGCCAGCAGCTCCGAGGGGGGGTCCCTCGTGACTGAAGCTTTCTTT
>TRBV4-1|-|-|TRBJ2-4
CASSQDRGRVEESKNIQYF
TGCGCCAGCAGCCAAGATCGGGGAAGGGTAGAGGAATCCAAAAACATTCAGTACTTC
>TRBV20-1|-|many|TRBJ1-1
CSARGTRGTEAFF
TGCAGTGCTAGAGGAACAAGGGGGACTGAAGCTTTCTTT
>TRBV3-1|-|-|TRBJ1-2
CASSQVSLGAHGYTF
TGTGCCAGCAGCCAAGTTTCTCTAGGGGCGCATGGCTACACCTTC
>TRBV6-2/TRBV6-3|-|few|TRBJ2-2
CASSYSSVGGTGELFF
TGTGCCAGCAGTTACTCTTCCGTAGGAGGCACCGGGGAGCTGTTTTTT
>TRBV19|-|few|TRBJ2-1
CASSGNNRGYNEQFF
TGTGCCAGTAGTGGGAACAATAGGGGCTACAATGAGCAGTTCTTC
>TRBV30|-|many|TRBJ1-5
CAWSLGFDQPQHF
TGTGCCTGGAGTTTGGGGTTTGATCAGCCCCAGCATTTT
>TRBV7-9|-|many|TRBJ2-7
CASSFSQTYEQYF
TGTGCCAGCAGCTTTTCACAGACCTACGAGCAGTACTTC
>TRBV4-1|-|-|TRBJ1-5
CASSHRHPSYSNQPQHF
TGCGCCAGCAGCCATCGTCATCCATCTTATAGCAATCAGCCCCAGCATTTT
>TRBV5-6|-|-|TRBJ1-5
CASSQGPENQPQHF
TGTGCCAGCAGCCAAGGACCTGAAAATCAGCCCCAGCATTTT
>TRBV6-1|TRBD2|many|TRBJ2-5
CASNLPAASGALKTQYF
TGTGCCAGCAACCTCCCCGCGGCTAGCGGGGCTTTGAAGACCCAGTACTTC
>TRBV28|TRBD1|-|TRBJ1-4
CASSPLTGGAGKLFF
TGTGCCAGCAGTCCGCTGACAGGGGGCGCCGGAAAACTGTTTTTT
>TRBV29-1|TRBD1|few|TRBJ2-3
CSVWDRGSDTQYF
TGCAGCGTTTGGGACAGGGGTTCAGATACGCAGTATTTT